The rows below give T cell receptor beta chains drawn from one sample of a study of T-cell reconstitution after alpha-beta-depleted transplantation in children. TCRdb re-derived calls from the PCR reads in MiXCR, one entry per CDR3 protein. The profile shows about 980,000 distinct CDR3 sequences, about 29% of them singletons. The sample consisted of PBMCs, mostly from graft donor cells, taken 360 days after TCRalphabeta/CD19-depleted stem cell transplant. These TCRs come from a boy less than two years old who had a stem cell transplant for SCID, so the T cells may come from the graft donor. Both conserved end residues are part of each CDR3. Each record gives: D gene, V gene, J gene, clone size, CDR3 DNA, CDR3 protein. D genes are given only for firm matches. Size is omitted from some rows. Given values are once, few, many or a class for expanded clones.

>NA|TRBV5-1|TRBJ2-7|few
TGCGCCAGCAGCGGAGGTGGCCGTACCTCTCCGGCCTACGAGCAGTACTTC
CASSGGGRTSPAYEQYF
>TRBD1|TRBV10-3|TRBJ1-4|NA
TGTGCCATCAGTGAGTCGACAGGGGTTGAAAAACTGTTTTTT
CAISESTGVEKLFF
>NA|TRBV7-3|TRBJ2-2|NA
TGTGCCAGCAGCTTAACCTGGGGCGGGGCTCGCACCGGGGAGCTGTTTTTT
CASSLTWGGARTGELFF
>TRBD2|TRBV12-3/TRBV12-4|TRBJ2-5|NA
TGTGCCAGCAGTTTAGGCGAACTAGCGGGGTTAGAGACCCAGTACTTC
CASSLGELAGLETQYF
>TRBD1|TRBV20-1|TRBJ1-1|NA
TGCAGAGCTACAGGGGGTCATGGGGACACTGAAGCTTTCTTT
CRATGGHGDTEAFF
>TRBD2|TRBV29-1|TRBJ2-3|few
TGCAGCGTTGGGGAGGGGAGGGGCACAGATACGCAGTATTTT
CSVGEGRGTDTQYF
>TRBD2|TRBV4-2|TRBJ2-1|NA
TGTGCCAGCAGCCAAGAGGGACTAGCGGTCTCCTACAATGAGCAGTTCTTC
CASSQEGLAVSYNEQFF
>NA|TRBV12-3/TRBV12-4|TRBJ2-1|NA
TGTGCCGGCAGTCCGCCTCGGAGGCCTAGTCCCTACAATGAGCAGTTCTTC
CAGSPPRRPSPYNEQFF
>NA|TRBV4-3|TRBJ2-7|NA
TGCGCCAGCAGCCAAAATATACATGACTGGATGGGGTACGAGCAGTACTTC
CASSQNIHDWMGYEQYF
>TRBD2|TRBV14|TRBJ2-5|NA
TGTGCCAGCAGCCGGACTAGCGGGGGGGCCGAGACCCAGTACTTC
CASSRTSGGAETQYF
>NA|TRBV20-1|TRBJ1-1|NA
TGCAGTGCTAGAGATTTCAGGGGAGGTGAGGGCACTGAAGCTTTCTTT
CSARDFRGGEGTEAFF
>NA|TRBV7-2|TRBJ2-7|NA
TGTGCCAGCAGCCCCCCGGCCTCCTACGAGCAGTACTTC
CASSPPASYEQYF
>NA|TRBV12-3/TRBV12-4|TRBJ1-3|NA
TGTGCCAGCAGTTTCAGGGTTTGGTCTGGAAACACCATATATTTT
CASSFRVWSGNTIYF
>NA|TRBV2|TRBJ2-3|many
TGTGCCAGCAGTGAGTCACGGGGGGATACGCAGTATTTT
CASSESRGDTQYF
>TRBD2|TRBV7-3|TRBJ2-2|NA
TGTGCCAGCAGCTTATGGGCGGGGGGGCCGATCGGCGGGGAGCTGTTTTTT
CASSLWAGGPIGGELFF
>TRBD2|TRBV4-2|TRBJ2-3|few
TGTGCCAGCAGCCCCGGACTAGCGGGGGGGCAGACAGATACGCAGTATTTT
CASSPGLAGGQTDTQYF
>NA|TRBV12-3/TRBV12-4|TRBJ2-5|few
TGTGCCAGCAGTTTTCAGGCCCGGGTCCAAGAGACCCAGTACTTC
CASSFQARVQETQYF
>NA|TRBV11-1|TRBJ2-5|few
TGTGCCAGCAGCTTGTGGGGGCTTGAGACCCAGTACTTC
CASSLWGLETQYF
>TRBD2|TRBV12-3/TRBV12-4|TRBJ2-7|NA
TGTGCCAGCAGCTTGGGACTAGCGGGAAGAGAGTACTTC
CASSLGLAGREYF
>NA|TRBV29-1|TRBJ2-7|NA
TGCAGCGTTGAAGATTCCGCGGCTACCTCCTACGAGCAGTACTTC
CSVEDSAATSYEQYF
>NA|TRBV12-3/TRBV12-4|TRBJ2-7|NA
TGTGCCAGCAGCTCCCGTGGACCGGCTGGCGAGCAGTACTTC
CASSSRGPAGEQYF
>NA|TRBV11-2|TRBJ1-1|few
TGTGCCAGAAGCTCGGGGACAAGGAACACTGAAGCTTTCTTT
CARSSGTRNTEAFF
>NA|TRBV12-3/TRBV12-4|TRBJ2-7|NA
TGTGCCAGCAGTTTTGGTCCCCTGAAAGAGCAGTACTTC
CASSFGPLKEQYF
>TRBD2|TRBV20-1|TRBJ2-3|few
TGCAGTGCTAGTTCGGGACTAGCGACAGATACGCAGTATTTT
CSASSGLATDTQYF
>TRBD1|TRBV18|TRBJ2-7|once
TGTGCCAGCTCACCATCCGGGACAGGGGGGGGCTACGAGCAGTACTTC
CASSPSGTGGGYEQYF
>NA|TRBV7-9|TRBJ2-2|few
TGTGCCAGCGGCACCGGGACTCAACTTACCGGGGAGCTGTTTTTT
CASGTGTQLTGELFF
>TRBD1|TRBV10-3|TRBJ1-2|NA
TGTGCCATCAGTGCCGGGACAGGGGGCTGGGGCTACACCTTC
CAISAGTGGWGYTF
>TRBD1|TRBV15|TRBJ2-7|few
TGTGCCACCGCGAGGGACAGGAGCTCCTACGAGCAGTACTTC
CATARDRSSYEQYF
>NA|TRBV5-1|TRBJ2-7|once
TGCGCCAGCAGACCCTCAGGGAAGTTCACCTACGAGCAGTACTTC
CASRPSGKFTYEQYF
>NA|TRBV4-2|TRBJ2-7|NA
TGTGCCAGCAGCCAAGATCTTGGGCAGCGCGTGCAGTACTTC
CASSQDLGQRVQYF
>TRBD1|TRBV9|TRBJ2-6|NA
TGTGCCAGCAGCCCGAACAGGGGACGGGTGATCACGGTGGGGGCCAACGTCCTGACTTTC
CASSPNRGRVITVGANVLTF
>NA|TRBV7-6|TRBJ2-1|NA
TGTGCCAGCAGCTCCAAATTCCACTCCTACAATGAGCAGTTCTTC
CASSSKFHSYNEQFF
>NA|TRBV10-2|TRBJ2-2|NA
TGCGCCACCCACGTTACTCAGGGAAAAATTCCCGGGGAGCTGTTTTTT
CATHVTQGKIPGELFF
>NA|TRBV29-1|TRBJ2-3|few
TGCAGCGTCGGACTCTCCCTTCGCACAGATACGCAGTATTTT
CSVGLSLRTDTQYF
>NA|TRBV6-1|TRBJ1-3|once
TGTGCCAGCAGTGTCAAGGGAAACACCATATATTTT
CASSVKGNTIYF
>NA|TRBV12-3/TRBV12-4|TRBJ2-5|NA
TGTGCCAGCAGTCCCCTCCTGGAGGAAGAGACCCAGTACTTC
CASSPLLEEETQYF
>NA|TRBV5-6|TRBJ2-1|NA
TGTGCCAGCAGCTGGGGGCTGTTCCAAGGGGGGAATGAAGGGTTCTTC
CASSWGLFQGGNEGFF
>NA|TRBV5-1|TRBJ1-1|NA
TGCGCCAGCAGCGTGGGATTACGGAGTGGGAACACTGAAGCTTTCTTT
CASSVGLRSGNTEAFF
>NA|TRBV20-1|TRBJ1-5|NA
TGCAGTGCTAGGTGGGGGCAAAGCAATCAGCCCCAGCATTTT
CSARWGQSNQPQHF
>TRBD1|TRBV24-1|TRBJ2-5|few
TGTGCCACCAGTGATCTCCGGACAGGGTTGACCCAGTACTTC
CATSDLRTGLTQYF
>NA|TRBV20-1|TRBJ2-4|few
TGCAGTGCTAGAAATCGGATATCTAAAAACATTCAGTACTTC
CSARNRISKNIQYF
>TRBD1|TRBV30|TRBJ2-7|few
TGTGCCTGGAGTGTTGGGACAGGGGTCTCCTACGAGCAGTACTTC
CAWSVGTGVSYEQYF
>TRBD2|TRBV20-1|TRBJ2-5|few
TGCAGTGCCCAGCGGGGCCAAGAGACCCAGTACTTC
CSAQRGQETQYF
>NA|TRBV12-3/TRBV12-4|TRBJ1-3|NA
TGTGCCAGCAGTTACTCGTCAGGGGTAAACACCATATATTTT
CASSYSSGVNTIYF
>TRBD1|TRBV9|TRBJ1-1|NA
TGTGCCAGCAGCCTGACCGACAGGGGGAGGGCTTTCTTT
CASSLTDRGRAFF
>NA|TRBV19|TRBJ2-3|NA
TGTGCCAGCCGACAGTCAACTAGCACAGATACGCAGTATTTT
CASRQSTSTDTQYF
>NA|TRBV12-3/TRBV12-4|TRBJ1-5|NA
TGTGCCAGCAGGCTTTACTCAGGGGCCCGGGGGCCCCAGCATTTT
CASRLYSGARGPQHF
>TRBD1|TRBV6-1|TRBJ1-2|few
TGTGCCAGCAGCCGGGGACAGGGGAGAGGCTACACCTTC
CASSRGQGRGYTF
>NA|TRBV5-6|TRBJ1-4|NA
TGTGCCAGCAGCTTGGAACAGGGTGGAGGTGAAAAACTGTTTTTT
CASSLEQGGGEKLFF
>NA|TRBV24-1|TRBJ2-1|few
TGTGCCACCAGTGACCCCGGACGCGACGGTGGGCCGCATGAGCAGTTCTTC
CATSDPGRDGGPHEQFF
>NA|TRBV9|TRBJ2-7|many
TGTGCCAGCTCATTGGGCCCGGGGTCCGAGCAGTACTTC
CASSLGPGSEQYF
>NA|TRBV12-3/TRBV12-4|TRBJ2-7|NA
TGTGCCAGCAGTCCGACGTTTAAACTCTACGAGCAGTACTTC
CASSPTFKLYEQYF
>NA|TRBV12-3/TRBV12-4|TRBJ2-7|few
TGTGCCAGCAGTTTAGGGGAGGTTGAGCAGTACTTC
CASSLGEVEQYF
>NA|TRBV19|TRBJ2-5|NA
TGTGCCAGTAGTATGGGGCAGGGAGACCCCTTCCAAGAGACCCAGTACTTC
CASSMGQGDPFQETQYF
>TRBD2|TRBV12-3/TRBV12-4|TRBJ2-5|NA
TGTGCCAGCAGTTTATTGTCTAGCGGGGAGCAAGAGACCCAGTACTTC
CASSLLSSGEQETQYF
>NA|TRBV6-5|TRBJ2-7|many
TGTGCCAGCAGTAGGGGGGCAGTCGGCACCTACGAGCAGTACTTC
CASSRGAVGTYEQYF